This TCR beta chain emerged from a study of blood T cell repertoires in COVID-19. Background on the study: Samples of COVID-19 (acute and convalescent) were obtained from the United States, Italy and Spain. Nucleic acid was either cDNA or gDNA, and it came from T cells, B-cell-depleted T cells, or PBMCs.

The method was immunoSEQ multiplex PCR; TCRdb's version includes in-frame clones alone and lacks a portion of them. Of tens of thousands of clones in the sample, around 69% were seen once. Germline assignment: CDR1 MNHEY and CDR2 SMNVEV (reference sequence). The CDR3 sequence is 13 residues long. V lost 2 bases to trimming and J lost 7 bases; unmatched junction nucleotides: 3. The receptor comes from a human donor in a cohort sampled during active or convalescent COVID-19. The chain joins TRBV27 to TRBJ1-1, with 8 bases that match TRBD1. The sequenced sample consisted of peripheral blood. The CDR3 sequence: CASSLITGGEAFF. CDR3 coding DNA: TGTGCCAGCAGTTTAATAACAGGGGGTGAAGCTTTCTTT.